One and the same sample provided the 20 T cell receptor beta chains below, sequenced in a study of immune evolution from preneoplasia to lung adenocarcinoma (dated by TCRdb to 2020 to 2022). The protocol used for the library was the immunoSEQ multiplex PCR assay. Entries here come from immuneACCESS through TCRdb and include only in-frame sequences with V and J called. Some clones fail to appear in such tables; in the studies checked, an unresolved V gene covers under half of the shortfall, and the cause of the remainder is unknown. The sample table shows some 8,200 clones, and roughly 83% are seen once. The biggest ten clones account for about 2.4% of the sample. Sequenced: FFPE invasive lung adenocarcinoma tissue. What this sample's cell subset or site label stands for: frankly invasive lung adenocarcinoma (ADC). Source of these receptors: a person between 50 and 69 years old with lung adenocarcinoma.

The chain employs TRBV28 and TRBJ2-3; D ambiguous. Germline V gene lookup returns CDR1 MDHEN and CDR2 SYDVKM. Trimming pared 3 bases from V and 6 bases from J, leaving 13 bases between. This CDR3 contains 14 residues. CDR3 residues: CASSLGGSVDTQYF. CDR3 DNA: TGTGCCAGCAGTTTGGGTGGCTCCGTGGATACGCAGTATTTT.

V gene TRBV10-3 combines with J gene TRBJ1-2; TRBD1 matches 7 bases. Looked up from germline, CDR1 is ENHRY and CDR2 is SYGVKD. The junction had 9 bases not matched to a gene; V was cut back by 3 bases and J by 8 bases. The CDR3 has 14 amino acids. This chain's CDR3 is CAISDEGADIGYTF. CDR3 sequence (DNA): TGTGCCATCAGTGATGAGGGGGCGGATATAGGCTACACCTTC.

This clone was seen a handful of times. CDR3 protein: CASSLVDSPSEQYF. The CDR3 DNA reads TGTGCCAGCAGCTTAGTGGACTCCCCGTCGGAGCAGTACTTC. This sequence joins TRBV7-8 and TRBJ2-7; D is perhaps TRBD2 (5 bases). Germline values: CDR1 SGHVS, CDR2 FQNEAQ. With 1 base removed from V and 7 bases from J, the gap between germline ends came to 14 bases. The CDR3 covers 14 residues.

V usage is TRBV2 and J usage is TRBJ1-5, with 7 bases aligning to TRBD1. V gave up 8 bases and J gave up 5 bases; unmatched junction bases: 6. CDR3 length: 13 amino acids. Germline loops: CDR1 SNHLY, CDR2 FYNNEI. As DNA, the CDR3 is TGTGCCAGCGGGCAGGGGGTCGATCAGCCCCAGCATTTT. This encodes CASGQGVDQPQHF.

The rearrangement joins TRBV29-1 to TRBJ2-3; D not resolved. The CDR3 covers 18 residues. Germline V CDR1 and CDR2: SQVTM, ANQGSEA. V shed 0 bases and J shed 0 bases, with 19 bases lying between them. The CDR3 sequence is CSVEDMKVGQTSTDTQYF. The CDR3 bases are TGCAGCGTTGAAGATATGAAGGTGGGTCAGACTAGCACAGATACGCAGTATTTT.

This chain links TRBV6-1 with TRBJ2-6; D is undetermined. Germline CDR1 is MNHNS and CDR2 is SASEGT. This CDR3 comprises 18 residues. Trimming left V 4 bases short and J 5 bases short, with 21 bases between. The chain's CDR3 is CASSGARNVTSRANVLTF. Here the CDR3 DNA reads TGTGCCAGCAGTGGGGCCAGGAATGTAACAAGTCGGGCCAACGTCCTGACTTTC.

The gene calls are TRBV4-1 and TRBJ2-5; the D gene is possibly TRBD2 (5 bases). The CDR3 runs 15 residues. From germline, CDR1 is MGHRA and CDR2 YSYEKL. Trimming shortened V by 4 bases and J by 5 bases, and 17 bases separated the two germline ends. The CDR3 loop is CASSPVRDPEETQYF. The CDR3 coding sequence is TGCGCCAGCAGCCCCGTGAGGGATCCCGAGGAGACCCAGTACTTC.

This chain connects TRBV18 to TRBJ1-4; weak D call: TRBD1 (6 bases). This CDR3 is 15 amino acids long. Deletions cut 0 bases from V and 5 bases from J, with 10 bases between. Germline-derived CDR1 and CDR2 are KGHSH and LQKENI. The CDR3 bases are TGTGCCAGCTCACCACCGGGACAACGGAATGAAAAACTGTTTTTT. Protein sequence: CASSPPGQRNEKLFF. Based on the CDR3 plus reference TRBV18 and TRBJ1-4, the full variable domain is NAGVMQNPRHLVRRRGQEARLRCSPMKGHSHVYWYRQLPEEGLKFMVYLQKENIIDESGMPKERFSAEFPKEGPSILRIQQVVRGDSAAYFCASSPPGQRNEKLFFGSGTQLSVL.

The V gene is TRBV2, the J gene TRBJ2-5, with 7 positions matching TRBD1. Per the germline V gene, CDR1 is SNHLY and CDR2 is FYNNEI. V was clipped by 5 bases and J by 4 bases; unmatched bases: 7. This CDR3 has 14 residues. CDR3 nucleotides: TGTGCCAGCAGTAGACAGGGATGGGGAGAGACCCAGTACTTC. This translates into CASSRQGWGETQYF.

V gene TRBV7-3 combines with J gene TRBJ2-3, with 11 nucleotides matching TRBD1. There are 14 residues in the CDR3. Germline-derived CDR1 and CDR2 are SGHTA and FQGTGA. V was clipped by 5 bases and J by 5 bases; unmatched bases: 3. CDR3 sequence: CASSRTGGVDTQYF. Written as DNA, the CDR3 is TGTGCCAGCAGCCGGACAGGGGGCGTAGATACGCAGTATTTT.

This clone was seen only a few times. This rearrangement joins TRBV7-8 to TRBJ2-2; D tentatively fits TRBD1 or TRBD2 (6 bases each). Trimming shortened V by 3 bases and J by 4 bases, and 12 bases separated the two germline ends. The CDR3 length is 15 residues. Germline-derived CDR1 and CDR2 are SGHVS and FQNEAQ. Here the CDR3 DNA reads TGTGCCAGCAGCTTTGCAGGGGAGGTCACCGGGGAGCTGTTTTTT. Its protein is CASSFAGEVTGELFF. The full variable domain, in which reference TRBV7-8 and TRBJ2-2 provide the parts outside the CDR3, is GAGVSQSPRYKVAKRGQDVALRCDPISGHVSLFWYQQALGQGPEFLTYFQNEAQLDKSGLPSDRFFAERPEGSVSTLKIQRTQQEDSAVYLCASSFAGEVTGELFFGEGSRLTVL.

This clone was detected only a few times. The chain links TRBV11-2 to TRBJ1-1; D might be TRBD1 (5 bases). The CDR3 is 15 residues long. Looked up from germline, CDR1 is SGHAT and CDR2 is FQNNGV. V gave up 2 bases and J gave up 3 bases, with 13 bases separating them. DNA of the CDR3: TGTGCCAGCAGCTTAAGTTGGGGGGGGGACACTGAAGCTTTCTTT. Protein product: CASSLSWGGDTEAFF.

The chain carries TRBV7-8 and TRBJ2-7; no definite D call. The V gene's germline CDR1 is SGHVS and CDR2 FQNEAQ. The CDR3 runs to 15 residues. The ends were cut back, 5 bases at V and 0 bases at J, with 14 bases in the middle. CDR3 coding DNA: TGTGCCAGCAGCCCGTCGGGCGGAAGCTCCTACGAGCAGTACTTC. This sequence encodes CASSPSGGSSYEQYF.

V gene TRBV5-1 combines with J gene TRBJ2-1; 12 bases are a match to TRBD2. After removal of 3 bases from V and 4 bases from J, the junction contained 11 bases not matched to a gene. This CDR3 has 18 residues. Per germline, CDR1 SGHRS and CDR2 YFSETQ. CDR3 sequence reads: CASSWYRTSGEIYNEQFF. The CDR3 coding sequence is TGCGCCAGCAGCTGGTACAGGACTAGCGGGGAAATTTACAATGAGCAGTTCTTC.

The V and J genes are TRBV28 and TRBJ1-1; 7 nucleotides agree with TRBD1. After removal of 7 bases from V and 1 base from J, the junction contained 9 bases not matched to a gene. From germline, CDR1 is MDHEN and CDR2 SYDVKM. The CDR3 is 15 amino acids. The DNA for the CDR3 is TGTGCCAGCACTATCACAGGGGATGGGAACACTGAAGCTTTCTTT. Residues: CASTITGDGNTEAFF.

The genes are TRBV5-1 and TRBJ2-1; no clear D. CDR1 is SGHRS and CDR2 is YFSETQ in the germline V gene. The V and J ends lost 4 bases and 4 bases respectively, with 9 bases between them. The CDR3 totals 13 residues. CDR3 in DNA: TGCGCCAGCAGCCCTGACAATTACAATGAGCAGTTCTTC. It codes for CASSPDNYNEQFF.

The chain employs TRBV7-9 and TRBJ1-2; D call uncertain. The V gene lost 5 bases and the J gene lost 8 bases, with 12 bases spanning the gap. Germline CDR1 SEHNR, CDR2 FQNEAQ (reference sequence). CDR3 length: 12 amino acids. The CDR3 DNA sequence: TGTGCCAGCAGCACTAACCACGGGGGCTACACCTTC. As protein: CASSTNHGGYTF. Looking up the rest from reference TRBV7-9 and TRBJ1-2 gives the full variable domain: DTGVSQNPRHKITKRGQNVTFRCDPISEHNRLYWYRQTLGQGPEFLTYFQNEAQLEKSRLLSDRFSAERPKGSFSTLEIQRTEQGDSAMYLCASSTNHGGYTFGSGTRLTVV.

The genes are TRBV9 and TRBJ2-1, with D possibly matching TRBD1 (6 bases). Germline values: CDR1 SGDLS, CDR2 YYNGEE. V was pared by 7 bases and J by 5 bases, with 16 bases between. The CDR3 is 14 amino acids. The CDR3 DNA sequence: TGTGCCAGCGATGATGGGACACGAGACAATGAGCAGTTCTTC. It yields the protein CASDDGTRDNEQFF.

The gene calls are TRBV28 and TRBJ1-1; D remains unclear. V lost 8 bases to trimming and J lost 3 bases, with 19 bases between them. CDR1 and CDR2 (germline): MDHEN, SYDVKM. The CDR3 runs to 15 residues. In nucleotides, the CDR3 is TGTGCCAGCTCTACCCATGGCGGTGCCCACACTGAAGCTTTCTTT. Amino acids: CASSTHGGAHTEAFF. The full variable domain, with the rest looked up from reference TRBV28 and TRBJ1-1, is DVKVTQSSRYLVKRTGEKVFLECVQDMDHENMFWYRQDPGLGLRLIYFSYDVKMKEKGDIPEGYSVSREKKERFSLILESASTNQTSMYLCASSTHGGAHTEAFFGQGTRLTVV.

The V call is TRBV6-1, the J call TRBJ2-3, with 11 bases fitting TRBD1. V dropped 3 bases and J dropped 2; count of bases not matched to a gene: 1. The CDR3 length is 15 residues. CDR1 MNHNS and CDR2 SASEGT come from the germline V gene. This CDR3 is CASSEGQGDTDTQYF. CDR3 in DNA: TGTGCCAGCAGTGAGGGACAGGGGGACACAGATACGCAGTATTTT.